Included here is one T cell receptor beta chain sequence, with context. The data are from a study of blood T cell repertoires in COVID-19. Participant age was roughly 18 to 89 years, and participants resided in fewer than 25 US areas. Only in-frame clones appear in the TCRdb table, and some are missing; sequencing was by immunoSEQ multiplex PCR. The data contain about 300,000 clones, roughly 86% of them singletons. Trimming removed 7 bases from V and 3 bases from J; junction bases left unmatched: 2. This CDR3 is built from 13 residues. Germline V gene lookup returns CDR1 MNHEY and CDR2 SVGAGI. This TCR derives from a woman aged 18-29 years who had recovered from COVID-19. The sequenced material came from PBMCs or T cells enriched from blood (not recorded which). The chain employs TRBV6-5 and TRBJ2-7; 11 nucleotides align to TRBD1. The CDR3 DNA is TGTGCCAGCACCGGGACAGGGGGCTACGAGCAGTACTTC. It encodes CASTGTGGYEQYF.